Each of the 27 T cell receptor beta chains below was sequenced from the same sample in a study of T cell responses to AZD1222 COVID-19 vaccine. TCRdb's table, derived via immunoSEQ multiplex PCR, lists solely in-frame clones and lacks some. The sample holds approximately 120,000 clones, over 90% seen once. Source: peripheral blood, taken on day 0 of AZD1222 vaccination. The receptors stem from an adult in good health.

The CDR3 reads CASSLIVGADTQYF. CDR3 in DNA: TGTGCCAGCAGCTTGATTGTCGGGGCAGATACGCAGTATTTT. The rearrangement links TRBV5-6 to TRBJ2-3; weak D call: TRBD2 (5 bases). From germline, CDR1 is SGHDT and CDR2 YYEEEE. CDR3 length: 14 residues. Trimming cost V 1 base and J 4 bases, with 10 bases left between them.

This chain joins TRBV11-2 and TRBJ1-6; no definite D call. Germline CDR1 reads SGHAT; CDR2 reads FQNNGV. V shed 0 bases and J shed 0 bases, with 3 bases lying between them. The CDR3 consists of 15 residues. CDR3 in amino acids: CASSLDSSYNSPLHF. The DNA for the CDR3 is TGTGCCAGCAGCTTAGACAGCTCCTATAATTCACCCCTCCACTTT.

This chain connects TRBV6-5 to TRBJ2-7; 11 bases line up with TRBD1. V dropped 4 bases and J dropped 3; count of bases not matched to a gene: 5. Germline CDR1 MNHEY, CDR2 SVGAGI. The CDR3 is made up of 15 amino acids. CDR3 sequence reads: CASSSGTGGVYEQYF. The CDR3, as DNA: TGTGCCAGCAGTTCCGGGACAGGGGGTGTCTACGAGCAGTACTTC.

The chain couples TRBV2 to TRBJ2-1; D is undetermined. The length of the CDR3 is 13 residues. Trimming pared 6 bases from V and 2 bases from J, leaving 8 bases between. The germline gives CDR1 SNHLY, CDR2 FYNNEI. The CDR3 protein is CASSQSPYNEQFF. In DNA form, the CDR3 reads TGTGCCAGCAGCCAATCCCCCTACAATGAGCAGTTCTTC. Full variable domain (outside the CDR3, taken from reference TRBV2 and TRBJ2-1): EPEVTQTPSHQVTQMGQEVILRCVPISNHLYFYWYRQILGQKVEFLVSFYNNEISEKSEIFDDQFSVERPDGSNFTLKIRSTKLEDSAMYFCASSQSPYNEQFFGPGTRLTVL.

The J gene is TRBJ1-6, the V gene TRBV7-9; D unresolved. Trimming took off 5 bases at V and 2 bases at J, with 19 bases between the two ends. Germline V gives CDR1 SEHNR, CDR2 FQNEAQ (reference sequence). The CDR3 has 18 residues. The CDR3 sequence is CASSRSFSGMTYNSPLHF. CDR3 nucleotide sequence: TGTGCCAGCAGCCGAAGTTTTTCTGGCATGACCTATAATTCACCCCTCCACTTT. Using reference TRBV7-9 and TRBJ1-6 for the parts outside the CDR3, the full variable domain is DTGVSQNPRHKITKRGQNVTFRCDPISEHNRLYWYRQTLGQGPEFLTYFQNEAQLEKSRLLSDRFSAERPKGSFSTLEIQRTEQGDSAMYLCASSRSFSGMTYNSPLHFGNGTRLTVT.

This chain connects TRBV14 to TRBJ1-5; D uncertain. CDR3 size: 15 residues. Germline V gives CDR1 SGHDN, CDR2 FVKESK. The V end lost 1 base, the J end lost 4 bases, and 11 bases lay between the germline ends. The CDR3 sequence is CASSQVFSKNQPQHF. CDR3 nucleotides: TGTGCCAGCAGCCAAGTATTCAGCAAGAATCAGCCCCAGCATTTT.

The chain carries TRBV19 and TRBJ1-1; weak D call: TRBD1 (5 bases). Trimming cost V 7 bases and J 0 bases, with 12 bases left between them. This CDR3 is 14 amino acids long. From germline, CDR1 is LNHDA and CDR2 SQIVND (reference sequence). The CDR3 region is CASTLDSLNTEAFF. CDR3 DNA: TGTGCCAGTACCCTAGACAGTCTGAACACTGAAGCTTTCTTT.

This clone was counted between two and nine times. Here the CDR3 DNA reads TGTGCCAGCAGCCGAAGGCGGGGTCAGCCCCAGCATTTT. As protein: CASSRRRGQPQHF. The rearrangement joins TRBV2 to TRBJ1-5; no firm D call. Trimming took 6 bases from V and 6 from J, leaving 12 bases between them. The germline V gene has CDR1 SNHLY and CDR2 FYNNEI. This CDR3 spans 13 amino acids.

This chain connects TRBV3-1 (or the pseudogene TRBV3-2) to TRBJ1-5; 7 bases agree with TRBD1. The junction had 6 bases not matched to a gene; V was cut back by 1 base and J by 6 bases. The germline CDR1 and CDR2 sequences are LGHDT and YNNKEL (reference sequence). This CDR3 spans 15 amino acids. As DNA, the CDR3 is TGTGCCAGCAGCCAAGGAAAGGGGGCGGTTCAGCCCCAGCATTTT. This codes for CASSQGKGAVQPQHF.

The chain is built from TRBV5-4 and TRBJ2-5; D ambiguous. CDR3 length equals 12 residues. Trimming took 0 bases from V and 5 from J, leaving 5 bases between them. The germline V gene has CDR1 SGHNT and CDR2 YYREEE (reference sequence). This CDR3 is CASSLGQETQYF. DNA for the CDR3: TGTGCCAGCAGCTTGGGGCAGGAGACCCAGTACTTC.

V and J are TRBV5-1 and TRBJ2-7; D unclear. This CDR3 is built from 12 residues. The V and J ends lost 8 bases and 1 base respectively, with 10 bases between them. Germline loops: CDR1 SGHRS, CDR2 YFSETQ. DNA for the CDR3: TGCGCCAGTTTCACAGATTCCTACGAGCAGTACTTC. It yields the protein CASFTDSYEQYF.

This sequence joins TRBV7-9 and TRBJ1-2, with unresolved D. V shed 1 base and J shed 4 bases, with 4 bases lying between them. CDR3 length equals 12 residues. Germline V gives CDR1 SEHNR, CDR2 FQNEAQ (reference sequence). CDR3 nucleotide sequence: TGTGCCAGCAGCTTAGATTCCTATGGCTACACCTTC. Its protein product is CASSLDSYGYTF.

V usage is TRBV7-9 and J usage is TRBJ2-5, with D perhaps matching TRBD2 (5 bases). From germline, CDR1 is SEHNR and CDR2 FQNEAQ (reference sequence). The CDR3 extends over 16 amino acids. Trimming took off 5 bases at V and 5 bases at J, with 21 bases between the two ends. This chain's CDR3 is CASSLSTRDSVETQYF. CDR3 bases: TGTGCCAGCAGCCTCAGTACTAGGGATAGTGTGGAGACCCAGTACTTC.

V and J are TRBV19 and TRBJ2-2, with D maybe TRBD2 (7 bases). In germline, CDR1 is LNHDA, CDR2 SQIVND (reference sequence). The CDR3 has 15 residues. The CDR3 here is CATSGGGAITGELFF. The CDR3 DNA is TGTGCTACCAGTGGAGGGGGGGCGATCACCGGGGAGCTGTTTTTT. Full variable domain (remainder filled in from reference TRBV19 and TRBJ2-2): DGGITQSPKYLFRKEGQNVTLSCEQNLNHDAMYWYRQDPGQGLRLIYYSQIVNDFQKGDIAEGYSVSREKKESFPLTVTSAQKNPTAFYLCATSGGGAITGELFFGEGSRLTVL.

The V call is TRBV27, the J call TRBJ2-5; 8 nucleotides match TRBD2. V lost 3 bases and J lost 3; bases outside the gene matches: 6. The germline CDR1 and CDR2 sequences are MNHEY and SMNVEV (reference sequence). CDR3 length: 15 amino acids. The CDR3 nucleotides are TGTGCCAGCAGTTTGTTACGGGGGGGAGAAGAGACCCAGTACTTC. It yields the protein CASSLLRGGEETQYF.

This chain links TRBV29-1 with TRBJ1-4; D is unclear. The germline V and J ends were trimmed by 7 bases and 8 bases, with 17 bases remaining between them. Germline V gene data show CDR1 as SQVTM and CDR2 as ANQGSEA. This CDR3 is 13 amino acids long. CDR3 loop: CSALGGSREKLFF. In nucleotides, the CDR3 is TGCAGCGCCCTGGGCGGGTCGCGAGAAAAACTGTTTTTT.

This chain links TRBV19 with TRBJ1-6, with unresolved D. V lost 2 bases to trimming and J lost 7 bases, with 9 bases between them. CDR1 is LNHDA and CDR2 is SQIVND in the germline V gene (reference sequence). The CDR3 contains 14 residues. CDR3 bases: TGTGCCAGTAGTATATTAACCGGAAATTCACCCCTCCACTTT. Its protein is CASSILTGNSPLHF.

The CDR3 nucleotides read TGTGCCAGCAGTTTTCACAGGGGAGGCTATGGCTACACCTTC. Translation gives CASSFHRGGYGYTF. The chain joins TRBV6-2 or TRBV6-3 to TRBJ1-2; 7 bases line up with TRBD1. Per the germline V gene, CDR1 is MNHEY and CDR2 is SVGEGT. The CDR3 is 14 amino acids. Unmatched junction bases numbered 6, after V lost 4 bases and J lost 4 bases.

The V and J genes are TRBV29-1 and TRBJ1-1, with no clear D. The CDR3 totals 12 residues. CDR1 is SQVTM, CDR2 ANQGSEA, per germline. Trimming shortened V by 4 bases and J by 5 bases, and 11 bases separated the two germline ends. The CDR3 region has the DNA TGCAGCGTTGGGCGGCAGGAGACTGAAGCTTTCTTT. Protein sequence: CSVGRQETEAFF. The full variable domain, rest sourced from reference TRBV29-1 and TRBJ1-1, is SAVISQKPSRDICQRGTSLTIQCQVDSQVTMMFWYRQQPGQSLTLIATANQGSEATYESGFVIDKFPISRPNLTFSTLTVSNMSPEDSSIYLCSVGRQETEAFFGQGTRLTVV.

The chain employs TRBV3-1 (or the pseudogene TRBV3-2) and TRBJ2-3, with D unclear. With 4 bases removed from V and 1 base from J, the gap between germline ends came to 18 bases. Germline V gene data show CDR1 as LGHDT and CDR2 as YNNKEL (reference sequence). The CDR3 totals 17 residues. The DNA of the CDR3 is TGTGCCAGCAGCCCAGAGGTTCGGCCGTCGGGCACAGATACGCAGTATTTT. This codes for CASSPEVRPSGTDTQYF.

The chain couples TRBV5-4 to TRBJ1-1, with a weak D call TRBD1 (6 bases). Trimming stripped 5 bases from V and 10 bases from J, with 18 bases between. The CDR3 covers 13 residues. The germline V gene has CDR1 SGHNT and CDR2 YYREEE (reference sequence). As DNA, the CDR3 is TGTGCCAGCAGTCCCGGGGGGGGCGGTGGAGCTTTCTTT. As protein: CASSPGGGGGAFF.

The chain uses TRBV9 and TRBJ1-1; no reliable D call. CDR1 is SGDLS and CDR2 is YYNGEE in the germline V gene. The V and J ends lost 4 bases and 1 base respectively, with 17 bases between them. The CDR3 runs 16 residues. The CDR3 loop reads CASSHSTGFPNTEAFF. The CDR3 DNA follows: TGTGCCAGCAGCCATTCCACGGGGTTCCCGAACACTGAAGCTTTCTTT.

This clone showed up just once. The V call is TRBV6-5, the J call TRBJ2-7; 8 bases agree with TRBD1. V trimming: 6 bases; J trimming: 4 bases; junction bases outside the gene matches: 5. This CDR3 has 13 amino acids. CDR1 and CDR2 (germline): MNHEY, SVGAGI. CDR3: CASRTGEKYEQYF. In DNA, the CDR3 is TGTGCCAGCAGGACAGGGGAAAAATACGAGCAGTACTTC.

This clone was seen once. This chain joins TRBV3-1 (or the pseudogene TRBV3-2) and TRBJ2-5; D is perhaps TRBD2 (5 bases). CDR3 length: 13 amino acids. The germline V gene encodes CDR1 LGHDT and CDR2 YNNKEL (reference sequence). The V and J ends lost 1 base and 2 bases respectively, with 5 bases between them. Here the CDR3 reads CASSQGGQETQYF. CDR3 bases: TGTGCCAGCAGCCAAGGCGGGCAAGAGACCCAGTACTTC.

The CDR3 sequence is CASSLQGPNTEAFF. The CDR3 nucleotides read TGTGCCAGCAGTCTACAAGGGCCGAACACTGAAGCTTTCTTT. The V gene is TRBV6-5, the J gene TRBJ1-1; D not resolved. Trimming stripped 5 bases from V and 1 base from J, with 11 bases between. Per the germline V gene, CDR1 is MNHEY and CDR2 is SVGAGI. This CDR3 is built from 14 residues.

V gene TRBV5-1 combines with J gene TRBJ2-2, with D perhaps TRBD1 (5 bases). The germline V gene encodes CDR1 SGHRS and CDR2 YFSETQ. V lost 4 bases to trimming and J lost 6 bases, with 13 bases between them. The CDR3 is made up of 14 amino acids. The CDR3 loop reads CASSAGTRAGELFF. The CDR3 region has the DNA TGCGCCAGCAGCGCCGGAACCAGGGCCGGGGAGCTGTTTTTT.

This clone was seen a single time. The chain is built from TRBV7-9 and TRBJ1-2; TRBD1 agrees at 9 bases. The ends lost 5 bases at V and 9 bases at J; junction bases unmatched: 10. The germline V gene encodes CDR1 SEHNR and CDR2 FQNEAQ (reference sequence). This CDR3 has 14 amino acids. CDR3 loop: CASSATGTGFSYTF. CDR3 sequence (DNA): TGTGCCAGCAGCGCAACCGGGACAGGGTTCAGCTACACCTTC.